Presented here are 20 T cell receptor beta chains from one specimen sequenced in a study of cytomegalovirus exposure and HLA in healthy donors. PCR involved 60 Vbeta and 13 Jbeta primers. Assay used: immunoSEQ multiplex PCR; TCRdb lists only in-frame clones, some missing. The top ten hold 5.4% of the sample, which has 50,000 to 65,000 clones, 65% to 75% seen once. The sample consisted of PBMCs. The receptors shown here come from a woman aged 30 to 39 in good health and CMV-seronegative.

The chain recombines TRBV19 with TRBJ1-1; no reliable D call. Germline CDR1 and CDR2: LNHDA and SQIVND (reference sequence). CDR3 length: 15 residues. V lost 3 bases, J lost 1 base, and 12 bases lay in between. In DNA, the CDR3 is TGTGCCAGTAGTATGGACCGAGGGCCGAACACTGAAGCTTTCTTT. This sequence encodes CASSMDRGPNTEAFF.

J is TRBJ2-1 and V is TRBV7-2; weak D call: TRBD2 (6 bases). Trimming pared 1 base from V and 5 bases from J, leaving 15 bases between. Germline CDR1 reads SGHTA; CDR2 reads FQGNSA. This CDR3 is 16 amino acids long. The CDR3 here is CASSLDPGPGDNEQFF. CDR3 bases: TGTGCCAGCAGCTTAGATCCGGGACCGGGGGACAATGAGCAGTTCTTC.

The J gene is TRBJ1-4, the V gene TRBV7-2; 11 bases fit TRBD1. V lost 3 bases to trimming and J lost 7 bases; unmatched junction nucleotides: 4. Germline lookup yields CDR1 SGHTA and CDR2 FQGNSA. This CDR3 has 15 amino acids. In nucleotides, the CDR3 is TGTGCCAGCAGCTTGCGGACAGGGGGCCCTGAAAAACTGTTTTTT. Its translation: CASSLRTGGPEKLFF. The entire variable domain, with the rest obtained from reference TRBV7-2 and TRBJ1-4, is as follows: GAGVSQSPSNKVTEKGKDVELRCDPISGHTALYWYRQSLGQGLEFLIYFQGNSAPDKSGLPSDRFSAERTGGSVSTLTIQRTQQEDSAVYLCASSLRTGGPEKLFFGSGTQLSVL.

The V gene is TRBV30, the J gene TRBJ1-6, with D possibly being TRBD1 (6 bases). Trimming pared 5 bases from V and 6 bases from J, leaving 14 bases between. Germline CDR1 and CDR2: GTSNPN and SVGIG (reference sequence). CDR3 length: 14 amino acids. CDR3 DNA sequence: TGTGCCTGGTCACAGGGTGAGCCTAATTCACCCCTCCACTTT. It encodes CAWSQGEPNSPLHF. The whole variable domain, filled in from reference TRBV30 and TRBJ1-6, reads SQTIHQWPATLVQPVGSPLSLECTVEGTSNPNLYWYRQAAGRGLQLLFYSVGIGQISSEVPQNLSASRPQDRQFILSSKKLLLSDSGFYLCAWSQGEPNSPLHFGNGTRLTVT.

This chain connects TRBV5-1 to TRBJ2-1, with 8 bases identical to TRBD2. V shed 3 bases, J shed 4 bases, and the junction held 3 bases outside the gene matches. Germline V gene data show CDR1 as SGHRS and CDR2 as YFSETQ. This CDR3 spans 14 amino acids. The CDR3 coding sequence is TGCGCCAGCAGCTCCGGACTAGCATACAATGAGCAGTTCTTC. Its translation is CASSSGLAYNEQFF.

This sequence joins TRBV6-1 and TRBJ2-7, with TRBD2 identical over 10 bases. V trimming: 8 bases; J trimming: 4 bases; junction bases outside the gene matches: 8. Germline V lookup: CDR1 MNHNS, CDR2 SASEGT. The CDR3 consists of 14 residues. CDR3 amino acids: CASSPRTSGYEQYF. CDR3 DNA sequence: TGTGCCAGCTCCCCGCGGACTAGCGGTTACGAGCAGTACTTC.

The chain couples TRBV27 to TRBJ2-1; the D gene is possibly TRBD2 (6 bases). Trimming took off 2 bases at V and 1 base at J, with 9 bases between the two ends. Germline lookup yields CDR1 MNHEY and CDR2 SMNVEV (reference sequence). The CDR3 is 15 residues long. The CDR3 bases are TGTGCCAGCAGTTTAACTAGCTATTCCTACAATGAGCAGTTCTTC. Its translation is CASSLTSYSYNEQFF.

This chain uses TRBV15 with TRBJ2-7, with a possible D match to TRBD2 (7 bases). The length of the CDR3 is 14 residues. The germline gives CDR1 LNHNV, CDR2 YYDKDF (reference sequence). V was trimmed by 7 bases and J by 11 bases, leaving 24 bases between them. Here the CDR3 reads CATTSRGGAYQKYF. The CDR3 bases are TGTGCCACCACCAGCCGAGGGGGGGCGTATCAAAAGTACTTC.

This clone was detected a few times. The genes are TRBV7-8 and TRBJ2-3, with D possibly TRBD2 on 5 matching bases. CDR3 length: 12 amino acids. V lost 3 bases and J 5 bases, leaving 6 bases between the germline ends. Germline-derived CDR1 and CDR2 are SGHVS and FQNEAQ. CDR3 bases: TGTGCCAGCAGCTTCAGCGGAGATACGCAGTATTTT. This sequence encodes CASSFSGDTQYF.

The chain has TRBV18 and TRBJ2-7, with unresolved D. The germline V gene encodes CDR1 KGHSH and CDR2 LQKENI. V dropped 3 bases and J dropped 7 bases, with 7 bases sitting between them. The CDR3 is made up of 11 amino acids. The CDR3 nucleotides read TGTGCCAGCTCACCCCTAGGAGAGCAGTACTTC. Its protein is CASSPLGEQYF.

J is TRBJ1-1 and V is TRBV30, with 9 nucleotides matching TRBD1. The V segment lost 3 bases and the J segment 5 bases; nucleotides outside the gene matches: 4. CDR1 and CDR2 (germline): GTSNPN, SVGIG (reference sequence). The CDR3 is 13 residues long. The CDR3 nucleotides read TGTGCCTGGAGCCGGGACAGGGCTACTGAAGCTTTCTTT. Translated: CAWSRDRATEAFF.

This chain joins TRBV15 and TRBJ1-1; weak D call: TRBD1 (6 bases). Trimming cost V 4 bases and J 7 bases, with 16 bases left between them. Germline CDR1 LNHNV, CDR2 YYDKDF (reference sequence). The CDR3 loop spans 14 amino acids. In nucleotides, the CDR3 is TGTGCCACCAGCATAACACAGGGTTCGGGTGAAGCTTTCTTT. This encodes CATSITQGSGEAFF.

V usage is TRBV4-1 and J usage is TRBJ1-6; 9 positions agree with TRBD1. Trimming took 5 bases from V and 7 from J; bases not matched to a gene: 6. CDR3 length: 15 amino acids. Per germline, CDR1 MGHRA and CDR2 YSYEKL. CDR3: CASSISGTGNSPLHF. The CDR3 DNA sequence: TGCGCCAGCAGCATATCCGGGACAGGGAATTCACCCCTCCACTTT.

The J gene is TRBJ2-1, the V gene TRBV4-1, with D perhaps TRBD2 (7 bases). Trimming shortened V by 0 bases and J by 4 bases, and 13 bases separated the two germline ends. CDR1 and CDR2 (germline): MGHRA, YSYEKL. The CDR3 covers 16 residues. CDR3 amino acids: CASSQDRGGGYNEQFF. The CDR3 region has the DNA TGCGCCAGCAGCCAAGATCGAGGGGGGGGTTACAATGAGCAGTTCTTC.

The rearrangement uses TRBV27 and TRBJ2-7; TRBD1 matches at 7 bases. The CDR3 is 14 residues long. In germline, CDR1 is MNHEY, CDR2 SMNVEV (reference sequence). V shed 6 bases, J shed 4 bases, and the junction held 9 bases outside the gene matches. CDR3 coding DNA: TGTGCCAGCAGGAAGCCGGCACAGGGGTACGAGCAGTACTTC. Translated: CASRKPAQGYEQYF.

The chain combines TRBV7-9 with TRBJ1-1; TRBD1 matches at 9 bases. With 5 bases clipped from V and 7 bases from J, the junction kept 20 bases outside the gene matches. This CDR3 has 18 amino acids. Germline V gene sequence: CDR1 SEHNR, CDR2 FQNEAQ (reference sequence). Written as DNA, the CDR3 is TGTGCCAGCAGCCAGCCCCCCCGGGACAGGGAGTTTAAGGGTGAAGCTTTCTTT. This gives the protein CASSQPPRDREFKGEAFF.

This chain connects TRBV7-2 to TRBJ1-2; a possible D gene is TRBD1 (5 bases). The germline V gene encodes CDR1 SGHTA and CDR2 FQGNSA. V was cut by 5 bases and J by 5 bases, with 12 bases left in between. CDR3 size: 13 residues. The CDR3 DNA reads as TGTGCCAGCAGCGTGGGGGGGTTTTATGGCTACACCTTC. Its translation: CASSVGGFYGYTF.

A single count supports this clone. The CDR3 DNA follows: TGTGCCAGCAGCCACCCAAGACAGGGTCAGAATAATTCACCCCTCCACTTT. The encoded protein is CASSHPRQGQNNSPLHF. V is TRBV5-4 and J is TRBJ1-6, with 7 bases identical to TRBD1. The V gene's germline CDR1 is SGHNT and CDR2 YYREEE (reference sequence). The CDR3 contains 17 residues. The V gene end was trimmed by 4 bases and the J gene end by 5 bases; junction bases not matched to a gene: 12.

As regards this clone: Germline is not matched at one junction end, which may reflect a read error. Other DNA sequences from this sample encode an identical CDR3 as well. This rearrangement joins TRBV19 to TRBJ2-7, with TRBD2 as a possible D gene (6 bases). This CDR3 has 18 amino acids. Germline V lookup: CDR1 LNHDA, CDR2 SQIVND (reference sequence). CDR3 coding DNA: TGTGCCAGCAGTATACCTCACTCGGCCGTCTCTGGGAGGTACGAGCAGTACTTC. It is translated as CASSIPHSAVSGRYEQYF.

V is TRBV30 and J is TRBJ2-1; 7 nucleotides match TRBD1. The CDR3 totals 14 residues. V dropped 4 bases and J dropped 6; count of bases not matched to a gene: 9. Germline V gene lookup returns CDR1 GTSNPN and CDR2 SVGIG (reference sequence). The CDR3 sequence is CAWTTGVLGNEQFF. For the CDR3, the DNA is TGTGCCTGGACTACAGGGGTACTTGGCAATGAGCAGTTCTTC.